The present T cell receptor (beta chain) was sequenced within a study of blood T cells in healthy people across ages. The authors isolated at least 6 million PBMCs per sample. Trimming cost V 1 base and J 5 bases, with 7 bases left between them. The CDR3 extends over 13 amino acids. CDR1 is SEHNR, CDR2 FQNEAQ, per germline (reference sequence). It was with a sample-barcoded 5' primer and a J-beta primer mix that a second PCR of about 7 to 12 cycles was run. TCRdb re-called the 5' RACE reads with MiXCR, one entry per CDR3 protein. In the table there are 1,500,000 or so distinct CDR3 sequences, 42% of which are singletons.

The sequence was collected from a woman younger than 35 in good health. The chain combines TRBV7-9 with TRBJ2-3, with D unresolved. The sequencing sample was made of blood. CDR3 sequence: CASSLDALDTQYF. The DNA of the CDR3 is TGTGCCAGCAGCTTAGACGCCCTAGATACGCAGTATTTT.